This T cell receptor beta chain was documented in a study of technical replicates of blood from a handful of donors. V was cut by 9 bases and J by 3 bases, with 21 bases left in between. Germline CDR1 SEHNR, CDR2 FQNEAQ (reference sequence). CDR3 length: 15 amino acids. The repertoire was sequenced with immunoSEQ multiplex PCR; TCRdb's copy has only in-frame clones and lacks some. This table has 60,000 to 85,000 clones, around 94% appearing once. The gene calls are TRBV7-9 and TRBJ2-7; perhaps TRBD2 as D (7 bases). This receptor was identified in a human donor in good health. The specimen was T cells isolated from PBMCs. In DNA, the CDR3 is TGTGCCAGTGGGGGCGGGGGCCCAAGCTTCTACGAGCAGTACTTC. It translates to CASGGGGPSFYEQYF.